One T cell receptor beta chain is described in this entry. It lacks a known antigen. One base away there is no much larger clone; base qualities are not given. The data are from a study of cutaneous CD30+ T cell lymphoproliferative disorder and hepatitis E (dated by TCRdb to 2017 to 2018). The CDR3 runs 15 amino acids, cysteine and phenylalanine included. The sequence is cut down to CDR3 DNA, 45 bases in frame from base 1. The germline V gene sets CDR1 to ENHRY and CDR2 to SYGVKD. Trimming at the junction amounts to 2 bases on V and 7 bases on J, and the germline ends lie 15 bases apart. The library came from the immunoSEQ multiplex PCR assay. This immuneACCESS table, as held by TCRdb, lists in-frame sequences with V and J called but not all clones. Of the missing ones, under half trace to an unresolved V gene in checked studies; the others have no known cause. The table for this sample lists about 1,100 clones; roughly 86% of them were counted only once. The ten largest clones take up roughly 73% of the sample.

The sequence was obtained from a human donor with a cutaneous T cell lymphoproliferative disorder associated with hepatitis E virus. Source material: skin tissue. This receptor chain uses TRBV10-3 and TRBJ2-1; the D region possibly corresponds to TRBD2 (6 bases align). For the CDR3, the sequence is CAISETSGLENEQFF. The nucleotide sequence is TGTGCCATCAGTGAGACCTCGGGACTCGAGAATGAGCAGTTCTTC.